This record concerns one T cell receptor (beta chain) sequence. This specimen belongs to a study of T cell responses to AZD1222 COVID-19 vaccine. V lost 2 bases and J lost 4; bases outside the gene matches: 8. The germline V gene encodes CDR1 LGHDT and CDR2 YNNKEL (reference sequence). The CDR3 has 17 residues. TCRdb keeps only in-frame clones here, not all; method: immunoSEQ multiplex PCR. The data contain 100,000 or so clones, 84% of them singletons. The chain combines TRBV3-1 (or the pseudogene TRBV3-2) with TRBJ2-1, with 10 bases fitting TRBD2. This sample comprised peripheral blood, obtained on day 0 of AZD1222 vaccination. This sequence originates from an adult in good health. The DNA of the CDR3 is TGTGCCAGCAGCCAAAAAAGAACTAGCGGGATTTACAATGAGCAGTTCTTC. It is translated as CASSQKRTSGIYNEQFF.